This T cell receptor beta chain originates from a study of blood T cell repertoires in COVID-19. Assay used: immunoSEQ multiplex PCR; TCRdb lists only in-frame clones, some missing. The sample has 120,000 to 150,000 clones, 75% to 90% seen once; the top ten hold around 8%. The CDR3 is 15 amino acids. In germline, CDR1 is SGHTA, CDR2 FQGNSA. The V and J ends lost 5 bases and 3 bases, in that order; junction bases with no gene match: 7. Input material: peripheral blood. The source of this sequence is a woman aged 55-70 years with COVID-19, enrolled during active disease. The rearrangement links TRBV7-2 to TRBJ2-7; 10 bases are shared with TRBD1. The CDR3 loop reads CASSQSDRGLYEQYF. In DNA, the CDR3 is TGTGCCAGCAGCCAATCCGACAGGGGGCTCTACGAGCAGTACTTC. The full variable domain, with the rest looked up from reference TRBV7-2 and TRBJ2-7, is GAGVSQSPSNKVTEKGKDVELRCDPISGHTALYWYRQSLGQGLEFLIYFQGNSAPDKSGLPSDRFSAERTGGSVSTLTIQRTQQEDSAVYLCASSQSDRGLYEQYFGPGTRLTVT.